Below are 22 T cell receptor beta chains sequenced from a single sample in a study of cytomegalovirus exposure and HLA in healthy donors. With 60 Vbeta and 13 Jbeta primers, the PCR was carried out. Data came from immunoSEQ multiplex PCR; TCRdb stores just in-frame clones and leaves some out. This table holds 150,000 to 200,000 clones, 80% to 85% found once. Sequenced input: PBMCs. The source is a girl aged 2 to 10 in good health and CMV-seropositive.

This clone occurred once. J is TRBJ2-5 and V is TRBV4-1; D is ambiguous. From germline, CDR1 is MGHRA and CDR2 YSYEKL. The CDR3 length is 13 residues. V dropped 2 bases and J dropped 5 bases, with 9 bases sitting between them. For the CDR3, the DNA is TGCGCCAGCAGCCAACTCCAGTTGGAGACCCAGTACTTC. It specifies CASSQLQLETQYF.

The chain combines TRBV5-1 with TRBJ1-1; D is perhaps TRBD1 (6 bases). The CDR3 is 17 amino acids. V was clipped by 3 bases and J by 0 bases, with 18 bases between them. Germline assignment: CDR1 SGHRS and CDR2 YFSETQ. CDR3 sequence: CASSYTRIGDMNTEAFF. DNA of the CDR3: TGCGCCAGCAGCTACACACGTATAGGGGACATGAACACTGAAGCTTTCTTT.

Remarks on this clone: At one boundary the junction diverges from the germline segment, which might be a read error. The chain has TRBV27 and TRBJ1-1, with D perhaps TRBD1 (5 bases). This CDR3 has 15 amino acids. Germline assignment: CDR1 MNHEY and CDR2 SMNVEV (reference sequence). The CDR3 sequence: CASTTLGGGNAEAFF. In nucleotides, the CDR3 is TGTGCCAGCACAACCTTGGGGGGAGGGAACGCTGAAGCTTTCTTT.

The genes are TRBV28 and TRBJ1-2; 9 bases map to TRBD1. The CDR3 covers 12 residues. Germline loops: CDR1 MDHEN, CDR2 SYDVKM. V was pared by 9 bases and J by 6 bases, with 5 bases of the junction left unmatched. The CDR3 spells CASRGQGDGYTF. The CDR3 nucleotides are TGTGCCAGTAGGGGACAGGGTGATGGCTACACCTTC.

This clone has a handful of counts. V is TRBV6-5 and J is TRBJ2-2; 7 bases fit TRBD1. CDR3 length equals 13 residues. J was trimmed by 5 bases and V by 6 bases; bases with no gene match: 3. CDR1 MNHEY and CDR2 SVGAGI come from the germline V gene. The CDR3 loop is CASRLDRTGELFF. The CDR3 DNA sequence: TGTGCCAGCAGACTGGACAGGACCGGGGAGCTGTTTTTT.

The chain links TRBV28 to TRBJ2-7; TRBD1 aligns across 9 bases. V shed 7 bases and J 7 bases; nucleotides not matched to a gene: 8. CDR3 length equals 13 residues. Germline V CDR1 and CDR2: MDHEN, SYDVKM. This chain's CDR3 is CASNLQGADEQYF. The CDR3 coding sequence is TGTGCCAGCAACCTACAGGGGGCAGATGAGCAGTACTTC.

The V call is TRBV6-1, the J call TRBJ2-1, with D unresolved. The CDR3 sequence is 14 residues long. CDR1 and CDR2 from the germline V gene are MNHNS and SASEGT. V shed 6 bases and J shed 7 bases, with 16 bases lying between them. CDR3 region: CASRRLLPRNEQFF. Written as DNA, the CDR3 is TGTGCCAGCAGGAGACTTCTTCCGAGGAATGAGCAGTTCTTC.

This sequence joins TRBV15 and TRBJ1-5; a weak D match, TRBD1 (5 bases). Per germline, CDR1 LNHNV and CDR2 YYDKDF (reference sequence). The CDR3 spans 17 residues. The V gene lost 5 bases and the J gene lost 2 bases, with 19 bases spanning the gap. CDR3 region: CATSGKGRVEGNQPQHF. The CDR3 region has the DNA TGTGCCACCAGCGGAAAGGGGAGGGTAGAGGGCAATCAGCCCCAGCATTTT. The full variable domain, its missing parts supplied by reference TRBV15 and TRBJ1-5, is DAMVIQNPRYQVTQFGKPVTLSCSQTLNHNVMYWYQQKSSQAPKLLFHYYDKDFNNEADTPDNFQSRRPNTSFCFLDIRSPGLGDTAMYLCATSGKGRVEGNQPQHFGDGTRLSIL.

This chain's CDR3 is CASSLVRGIDYGYTF. The CDR3 bases are TGTGCCAGCAGCTTGGTCCGGGGTATAGACTATGGCTACACCTTC. This chain connects TRBV5-6 to TRBJ1-2; D not resolved. The CDR3 runs to 15 residues. Per germline, CDR1 SGHDT and CDR2 YYEEEE. Trimming took off 0 bases at V and 3 bases at J, with 12 bases between the two ends.

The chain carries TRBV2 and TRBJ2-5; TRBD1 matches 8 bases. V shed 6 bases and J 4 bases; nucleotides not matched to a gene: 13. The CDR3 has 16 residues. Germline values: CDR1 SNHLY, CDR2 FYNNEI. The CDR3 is CASRTPGGVRGETQYF. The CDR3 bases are TGTGCCAGCAGAACCCCAGGGGGCGTCAGGGGAGAGACCCAGTACTTC.

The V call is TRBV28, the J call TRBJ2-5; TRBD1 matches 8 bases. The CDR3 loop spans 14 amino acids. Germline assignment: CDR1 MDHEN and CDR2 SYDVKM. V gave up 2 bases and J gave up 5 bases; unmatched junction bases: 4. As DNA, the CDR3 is TGTGCCAGCAGTTTACAGGGGGCAGCGGAGACCCAGTACTTC. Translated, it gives CASSLQGAAETQYF.

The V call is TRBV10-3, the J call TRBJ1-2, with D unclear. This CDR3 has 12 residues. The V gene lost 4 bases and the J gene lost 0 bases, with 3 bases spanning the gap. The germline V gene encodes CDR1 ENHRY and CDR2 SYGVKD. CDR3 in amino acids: CAISAANYGYTF. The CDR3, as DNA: TGTGCCATCAGTGCAGCTAACTATGGCTACACCTTC.

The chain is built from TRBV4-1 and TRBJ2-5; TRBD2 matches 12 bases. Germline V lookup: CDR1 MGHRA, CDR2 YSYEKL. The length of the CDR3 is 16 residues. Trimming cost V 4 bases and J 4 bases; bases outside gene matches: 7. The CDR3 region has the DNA TGCGCCAGCAGCCTATCTCGGGGACTAGCGGGAGAGACCCAGTACTTC. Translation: CASSLSRGLAGETQYF.

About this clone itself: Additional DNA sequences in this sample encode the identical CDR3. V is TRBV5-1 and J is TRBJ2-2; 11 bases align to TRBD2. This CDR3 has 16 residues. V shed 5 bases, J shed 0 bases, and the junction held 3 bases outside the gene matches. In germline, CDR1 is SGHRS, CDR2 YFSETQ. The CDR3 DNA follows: TGCGCCAGCAGTCCGACTAGCGGGGCGAACACCGGGGAGCTGTTTTTT. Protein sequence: CASSPTSGANTGELFF.

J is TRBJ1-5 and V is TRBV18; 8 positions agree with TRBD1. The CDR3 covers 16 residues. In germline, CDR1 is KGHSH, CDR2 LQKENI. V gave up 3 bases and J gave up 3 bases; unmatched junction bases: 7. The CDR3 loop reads CASSPRTGPDNQPQHF. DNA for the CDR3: TGTGCCAGCTCACCTAGGACAGGGCCCGACAATCAGCCCCAGCATTTT.

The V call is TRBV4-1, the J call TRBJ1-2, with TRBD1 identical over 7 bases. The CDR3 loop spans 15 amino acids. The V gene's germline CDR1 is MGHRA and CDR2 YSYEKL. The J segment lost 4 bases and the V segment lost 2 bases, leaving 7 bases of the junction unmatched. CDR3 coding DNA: TGCGCCAGCAGCCAATCCCCGACAGGGACCTATGGCTACACCTTC. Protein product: CASSQSPTGTYGYTF.

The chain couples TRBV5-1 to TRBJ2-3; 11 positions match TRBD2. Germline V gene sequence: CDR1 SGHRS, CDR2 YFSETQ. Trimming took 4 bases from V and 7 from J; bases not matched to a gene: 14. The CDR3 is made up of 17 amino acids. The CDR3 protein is CASSPFSGTSGPHTQYF. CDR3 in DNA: TGCGCCAGCAGCCCGTTCTCCGGGACTAGCGGCCCTCATACGCAGTATTTT.

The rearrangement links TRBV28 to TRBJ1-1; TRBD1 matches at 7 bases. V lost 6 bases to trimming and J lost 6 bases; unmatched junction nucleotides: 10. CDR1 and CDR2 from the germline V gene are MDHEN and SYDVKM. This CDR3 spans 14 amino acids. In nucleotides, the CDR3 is TGTGCCAGCAGCGAGACAGGGCGGGGTGCTGAAGCTTTCTTT. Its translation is CASSETGRGAEAFF.

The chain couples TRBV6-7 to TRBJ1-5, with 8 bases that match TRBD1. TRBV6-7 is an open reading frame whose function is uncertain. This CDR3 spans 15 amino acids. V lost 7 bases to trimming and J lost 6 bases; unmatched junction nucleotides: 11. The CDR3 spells CASISGQGRRQPQHF. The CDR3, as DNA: TGTGCCAGCATCTCTGGACAGGGTCGGCGTCAGCCCCAGCATTTT.

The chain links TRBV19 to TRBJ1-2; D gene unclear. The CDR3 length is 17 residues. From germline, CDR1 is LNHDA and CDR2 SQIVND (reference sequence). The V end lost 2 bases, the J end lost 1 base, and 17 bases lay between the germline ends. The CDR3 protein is CASSISETFNLNYGYTF. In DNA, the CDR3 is TGTGCCAGTAGTATATCCGAAACATTCAACCTTAACTATGGCTACACCTTC.

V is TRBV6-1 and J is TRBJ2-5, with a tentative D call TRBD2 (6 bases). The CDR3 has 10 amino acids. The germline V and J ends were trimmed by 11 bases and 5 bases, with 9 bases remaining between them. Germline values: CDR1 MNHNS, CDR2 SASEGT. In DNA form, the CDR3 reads TGTGCCGCTCGGGGGGAGACCCAGTACTTC. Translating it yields CAARGETQYF.

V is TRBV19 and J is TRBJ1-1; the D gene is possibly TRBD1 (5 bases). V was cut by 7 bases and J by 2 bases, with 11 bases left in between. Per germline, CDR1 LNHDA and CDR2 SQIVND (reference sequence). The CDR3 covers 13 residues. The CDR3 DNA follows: TGTGCCAGTAAACCAACAGGTAACACTGAAGCTTTCTTT. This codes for CASKPTGNTEAFF. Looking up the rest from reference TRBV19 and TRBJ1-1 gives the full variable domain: DGGITQSPKYLFRKEGQNVTLSCEQNLNHDAMYWYRQDPGQGLRLIYYSQIVNDFQKGDIAEGYSVSREKKESFPLTVTSAQKNPTAFYLCASKPTGNTEAFFGQGTRLTVV.